The 17 T cell receptor beta chains presented below share a single source sample, sequenced in a study of blood T cell repertoires in COVID-19. Some clones are missing from TCRdb's copy, which holds only in-frame ones; the method was immunoSEQ multiplex PCR. The data show approximately 90,000 clones, 85% seen once. Sequenced material: peripheral blood. These receptors came from a man at least 80 years old with acute or convalescent COVID-19.

V and J are TRBV25-1 and TRBJ1-2, with TRBD1 matching over 8 bases. V was clipped by 4 bases and J by 3 bases; unmatched bases: 4. Per the germline V gene, CDR1 is MGHDK and CDR2 is SYGVNS. The CDR3 covers 14 residues. In nucleotides, the CDR3 is TGTGCCAGCAGTGTGGGGGACAGGTACTATGGCTACACCTTC. Translation: CASSVGDRYYGYTF.

The chain combines TRBV6-1 with TRBJ1-1; D might be TRBD1 (5 bases). The V and J ends lost 2 bases and 0 bases respectively, with 7 bases between them. This CDR3 is built from 14 residues. Germline V gene sequence: CDR1 MNHNS, CDR2 SASEGT. CDR3 coding DNA: TGTGCCAGCAGTGAATCCAGGGTGAACACTGAAGCTTTCTTT. Protein sequence: CASSESRVNTEAFF.

The gene calls are TRBV19 and TRBJ2-2, with D possibly matching TRBD2 (5 bases). Germline V gene data show CDR1 as LNHDA and CDR2 as SQIVND (reference sequence). This CDR3 is built from 16 residues. Trimming shortened V by 1 base and J by 2 bases, and 11 bases separated the two germline ends. The CDR3 is CASSIGGVSNTGELFF. The CDR3 nucleotides read TGTGCCAGTAGTATAGGGGGAGTATCTAACACCGGGGAGCTGTTTTTT.

This rearrangement joins TRBV27 to TRBJ1-3; perhaps TRBD1 as D (6 bases). V was shortened by 6 bases and J by 4 bases, with 16 bases between the two germline ends. From germline, CDR1 is MNHEY and CDR2 SMNVEV (reference sequence). The CDR3 has 15 residues. CDR3 amino acids: CASSTQGLRGNTIYF. CDR3 nucleotide sequence: TGTGCCAGCAGCACCCAGGGGCTACGAGGAAACACCATATATTTT.

This chain uses TRBV11-2 with TRBJ2-7; D not certain. Germline V gene lookup returns CDR1 SGHAT and CDR2 FQNNGV. CDR3 length: 15 amino acids. The germline V and J ends were trimmed by 2 bases and 2 bases, with 13 bases remaining between them. The CDR3 nucleotides are TGTGCCAGCAGCTTACGCGATTTAACCGCCTACGAGCAGTACTTC. It yields the protein CASSLRDLTAYEQYF. Drawing the rest from reference TRBV11-2 and TRBJ2-7, the complete variable domain is EAGVAQSPRYKIIEKRQSVAFWCNPISGHATLYWYQQILGQGPKLLIQFQNNGVVDDSQLPKDRFSAERLKGVDSTLKIQPAKLEDSAVYLCASSLRDLTAYEQYFGPGTRLTVT.

This chain joins TRBV11-2 and TRBJ1-4, with D perhaps TRBD1 (6 bases). The CDR3 length is 16 residues. The germline V and J ends were trimmed by 5 bases and 8 bases, with 21 bases remaining between them. CDR1 SGHAT and CDR2 FQNNGV come from the germline V gene. The chain's CDR3 is CASSVFYRARGEKLFF. In DNA, the CDR3 is TGTGCCAGCAGCGTCTTCTACAGGGCCAGAGGGGAAAAACTGTTTTTT.

The CDR3 loop reads CASRDRPYEQYF. CDR3 sequence (DNA): TGTGCCAGCAGGGACAGGCCCTACGAGCAGTACTTC. The chain is built from TRBV28 and TRBJ2-7; 7 bases are a match to TRBD1. The CDR3 length is 12 residues. CDR1 is MDHEN and CDR2 is SYDVKM in the germline V gene. The J segment lost 2 bases and the V segment lost 6 bases, leaving 1 base of the junction unmatched. The entire variable domain, with the rest obtained from reference TRBV28 and TRBJ2-7, is as follows: DVKVTQSSRYLVKRTGEKVFLECVQDMDHENMFWYRQDPGLGLRLIYFSYDVKMKEKGDIPEGYSVSREKKERFSLILESASTNQTSMYLCASRDRPYEQYFGPGTRLTVT.

The rearrangement uses TRBV11-1 and TRBJ2-2; TRBD2 matches at 11 bases. The CDR3 sequence is 16 residues long. The ends lost 6 bases at V and 2 bases at J; junction bases unmatched: 5. Germline V gene sequence: CDR1 SGHAT, CDR2 FQDESV (reference sequence). The chain's CDR3 is CASSWTSGFNTGELFF. CDR3 nucleotide sequence: TGTGCCAGCAGTTGGACTAGCGGGTTCAACACCGGGGAGCTGTTTTTT.

The chain employs TRBV24-1 and TRBJ2-7; D uncertain. The V end was cut by 5 bases, the J end by 12 bases, with 16 bases between. Germline V gene data show CDR1 as KGHDR and CDR2 as SFDVKD. The CDR3 covers 12 residues. The CDR3 sequence is CATSVLAGFLYF. The CDR3 bases are TGTGCCACCAGTGTCTTAGCCGGGTTCCTGTACTTC.

This sequence joins TRBV27 and TRBJ2-3; TRBD2 is a possible D gene (6 bases). Germline loops: CDR1 MNHEY, CDR2 SMNVEV (reference sequence). The CDR3 has 18 residues. Trimming removed 5 bases at V and 0 bases at J, with 21 bases between. The CDR3: CASSVRGRSGRSTDTQYF. DNA of the CDR3: TGTGCCAGCAGTGTCCGGGGACGGAGCGGGCGGAGCACAGATACGCAGTATTTT.

This chain joins TRBV19 and TRBJ1-1, with TRBD1 matching over 7 bases. This CDR3 comprises 12 residues. In germline, CDR1 is LNHDA, CDR2 SQIVND (reference sequence). Trimming cost V 5 bases and J 10 bases; bases outside gene matches: 7. For the CDR3, the DNA is TGTGCCAGTAGTTCCAGACAGGGACGAGCTTTCTTT. This sequence encodes CASSSRQGRAFF. The full variable domain, its missing parts supplied by reference TRBV19 and TRBJ1-1, is DGGITQSPKYLFRKEGQNVTLSCEQNLNHDAMYWYRQDPGQGLRLIYYSQIVNDFQKGDIAEGYSVSREKKESFPLTVTSAQKNPTAFYLCASSSRQGRAFFGQGTRLTVV.

The chain combines TRBV7-9 with TRBJ2-7; D is perhaps TRBD1 (5 bases). Germline V gene sequence: CDR1 SEHNR, CDR2 FQNEAQ (reference sequence). The CDR3 is made up of 17 amino acids. V lost 5 bases and J lost 0, with 20 bases in between. The CDR3 DNA sequence: TGTGCCAGCAGCCAACTTCGAAGCAGGGCAAGCTCCTACGAGCAGTACTTC. It codes for CASSQLRSRASSYEQYF. The variable domain in full, with the rest retrieved from reference TRBV7-9 and TRBJ2-7, is DTGVSQNPRHKITKRGQNVTFRCDPISEHNRLYWYRQTLGQGPEFLTYFQNEAQLEKSRLLSDRFSAERPKGSFSTLEIQRTEQGDSAMYLCASSQLRSRASSYEQYFGPGTRLTVT.

The J gene is TRBJ2-2, the V gene TRBV6-4; 12 positions match TRBD2. Germline CDR1 is MRHNA and CDR2 is SNTAGT. The CDR3 length is 16 residues. The V segment lost 6 bases and the J segment 7 bases; nucleotides outside the gene matches: 9. This chain's CDR3 is CASSLTSGRFIGELFF. The CDR3 bases are TGTGCCAGCAGCTTGACTAGCGGGAGATTTATCGGGGAGCTGTTTTTT.

The rearrangement uses TRBV7-9 and TRBJ2-3; 11 bases align to TRBD2. The junction had 3 bases not matched to a gene; V was cut back by 5 bases and J by 2 bases. CDR3 length: 15 amino acids. Germline CDR1 and CDR2: SEHNR and FQNEAQ (reference sequence). CDR3: CASSKLAGVTDTQYF. The CDR3 coding sequence is TGTGCCAGCAGCAAACTAGCGGGGGTCACAGATACGCAGTATTTT.

This rearrangement joins TRBV24-1 to TRBJ1-4; possible D gene TRBD1, 5 bases. This CDR3 comprises 15 residues. V was cut by 9 bases and J by 0 bases, with 13 bases left in between. Germline CDR1 reads KGHDR; CDR2 reads SFDVKD. The CDR3 DNA reads TGTGCCACCTGGCGGGACTTTGCAACTAATGAAAAACTGTTTTTT. Its protein is CATWRDFATNEKLFF.

V usage is TRBV29-1 and J usage is TRBJ2-7, with D perhaps TRBD2 (6 bases). The CDR3 is 11 residues long. The germline V and J ends were trimmed by 7 bases and 4 bases, with 11 bases remaining between them. CDR1 is SQVTM and CDR2 is ANQGSEA in the germline V gene. The CDR3 sequence: CSALARYEQYF. For the CDR3, the DNA is TGCAGCGCACTAGCAAGGTACGAGCAGTACTTC.

This chain connects TRBV9 to TRBJ1-2; 7 bases align to TRBD1. The CDR3 is 15 residues long. Per the germline V gene, CDR1 is SGDLS and CDR2 is YYNGEE. J was trimmed by 4 bases and V by 4 bases; bases with no gene match: 10. The CDR3 coding sequence is TGTGCCAGCAGCATGGGACAGACGGGTGCCTATGGCTACACCTTC. It encodes CASSMGQTGAYGYTF. The complete variable domain, with remaining parts taken from reference TRBV9 and TRBJ1-2, reads DSGVTQTPKHLITATGQRVTLRCSPRSGDLSVYWYQQSLDQGLQFLIQYYNGEERAKGNILERFSAQQFPDLHSELNLSSLELGDSALYFCASSMGQTGAYGYTFGSGTRLTVV.